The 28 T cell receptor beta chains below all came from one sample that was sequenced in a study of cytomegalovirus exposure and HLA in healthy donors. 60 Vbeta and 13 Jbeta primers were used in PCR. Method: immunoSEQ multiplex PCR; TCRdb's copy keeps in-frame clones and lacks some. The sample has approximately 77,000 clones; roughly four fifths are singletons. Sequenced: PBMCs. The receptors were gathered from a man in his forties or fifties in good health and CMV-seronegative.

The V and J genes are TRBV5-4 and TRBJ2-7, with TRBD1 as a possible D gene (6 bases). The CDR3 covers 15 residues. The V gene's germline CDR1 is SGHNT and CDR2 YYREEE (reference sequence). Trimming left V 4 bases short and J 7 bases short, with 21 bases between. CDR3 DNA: TGTGCCAGCAGCCTTAAACAGGGTATTAGGGGAGAGCAGTACTTC. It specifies CASSLKQGIRGEQYF.

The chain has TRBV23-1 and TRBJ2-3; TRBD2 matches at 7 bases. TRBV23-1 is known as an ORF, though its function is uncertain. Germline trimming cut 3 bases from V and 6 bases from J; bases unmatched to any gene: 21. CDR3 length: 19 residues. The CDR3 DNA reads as TGCGCCAGCAGTCATCCGCAAGAGGCTAGCGGCCACCCAGGTGATACGCAGTATTTT. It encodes CASSHPQEASGHPGDTQYF.

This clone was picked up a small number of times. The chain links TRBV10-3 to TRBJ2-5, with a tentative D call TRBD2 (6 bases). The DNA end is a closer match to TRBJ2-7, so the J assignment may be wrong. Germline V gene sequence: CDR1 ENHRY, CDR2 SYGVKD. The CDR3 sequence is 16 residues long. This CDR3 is CARSFWGEIWGYEQYF. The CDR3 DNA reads TGTGCCAGGTCGTTTTGGGGGGAAATATGGGGCTACGAGCAGTACTTC.

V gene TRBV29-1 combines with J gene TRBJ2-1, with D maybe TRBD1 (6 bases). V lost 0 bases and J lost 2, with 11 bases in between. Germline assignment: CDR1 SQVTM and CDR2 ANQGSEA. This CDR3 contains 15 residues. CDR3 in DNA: TGCAGCGTTGAAGATCCAGGGGACGCCTACAATGAGCAGTTCTTC. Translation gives CSVEDPGDAYNEQFF.

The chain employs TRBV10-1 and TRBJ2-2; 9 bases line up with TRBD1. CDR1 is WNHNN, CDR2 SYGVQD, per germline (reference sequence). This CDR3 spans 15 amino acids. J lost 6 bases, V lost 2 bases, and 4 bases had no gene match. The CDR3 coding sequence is TGCGCCAGCAGTGAGACCGGACAGGGGTCCGGGGAGCTGTTTTTT. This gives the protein CASSETGQGSGELFF.

CDR3 residues: CASSNAGVGTEAFF. CDR3 nucleotide sequence: TGTGCCAGCTCCAACGCAGGGGTAGGCACTGAAGCTTTCTTT. This chain links TRBV18 with TRBJ1-1, with D possibly TRBD1 on 6 matching bases. Between the trimmed V and J ends, which lost 6 bases and 4 bases, there was a span of 15 bases. The CDR3 runs 14 residues. Germline-derived CDR1 and CDR2 are KGHSH and LQKENI. The full variable domain, rest sourced from reference TRBV18 and TRBJ1-1, is NAGVMQNPRHLVRRRGQEARLRCSPMKGHSHVYWYRQLPEEGLKFMVYLQKENIIDESGMPKERFSAEFPKEGPSILRIQQVVRGDSAAYFCASSNAGVGTEAFFGQGTRLTVV.

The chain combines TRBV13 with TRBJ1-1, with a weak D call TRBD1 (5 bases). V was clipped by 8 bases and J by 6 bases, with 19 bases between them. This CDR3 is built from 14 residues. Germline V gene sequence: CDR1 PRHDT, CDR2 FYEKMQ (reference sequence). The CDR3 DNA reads TGTGCCAGCCTCCCTGCTGACAGTAACCCTGAAGCTTTCTTT. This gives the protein CASLPADSNPEAFF.

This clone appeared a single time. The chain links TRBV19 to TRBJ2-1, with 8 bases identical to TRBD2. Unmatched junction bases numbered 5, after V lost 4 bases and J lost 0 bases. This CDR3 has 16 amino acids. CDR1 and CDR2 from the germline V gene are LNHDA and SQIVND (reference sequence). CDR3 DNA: TGTGCCAGTAGTAATCTAGCGGGTAGCTCCTACAATGAGCAGTTCTTC. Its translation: CASSNLAGSSYNEQFF. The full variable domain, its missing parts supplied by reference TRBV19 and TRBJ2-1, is DGGITQSPKYLFRKEGQNVTLSCEQNLNHDAMYWYRQDPGQGLRLIYYSQIVNDFQKGDIAEGYSVSREKKESFPLTVTSAQKNPTAFYLCASSNLAGSSYNEQFFGPGTRLTVL.

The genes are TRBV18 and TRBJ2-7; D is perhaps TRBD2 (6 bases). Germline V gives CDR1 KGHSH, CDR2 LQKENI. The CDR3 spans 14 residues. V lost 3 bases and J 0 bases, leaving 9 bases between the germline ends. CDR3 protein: CASSPDGSSYEQYF. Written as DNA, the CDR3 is TGTGCCAGCTCACCCGACGGGAGCTCCTACGAGCAGTACTTC. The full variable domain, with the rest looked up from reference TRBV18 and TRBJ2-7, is NAGVMQNPRHLVRRRGQEARLRCSPMKGHSHVYWYRQLPEEGLKFMVYLQKENIIDESGMPKERFSAEFPKEGPSILRIQQVVRGDSAAYFCASSPDGSSYEQYFGPGTRLTVT.

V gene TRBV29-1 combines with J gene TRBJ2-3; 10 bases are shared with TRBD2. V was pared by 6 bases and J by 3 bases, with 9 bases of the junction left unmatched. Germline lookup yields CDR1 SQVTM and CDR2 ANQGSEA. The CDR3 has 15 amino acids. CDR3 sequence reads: CSVGWLAGVTDTQYF. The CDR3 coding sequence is TGCAGCGTAGGGTGGCTAGCGGGAGTTACAGATACGCAGTATTTT.

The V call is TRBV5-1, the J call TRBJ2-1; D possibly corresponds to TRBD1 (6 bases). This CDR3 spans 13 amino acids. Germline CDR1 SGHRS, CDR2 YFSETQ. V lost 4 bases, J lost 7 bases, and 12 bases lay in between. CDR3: CASSVQGLNEQFF. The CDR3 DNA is TGCGCCAGCAGCGTACAGGGTTTGAATGAGCAGTTCTTC. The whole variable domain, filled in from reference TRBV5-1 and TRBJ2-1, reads KAGVTQTPRYLIKTRGQQVTLSCSPISGHRSVSWYQQTPGQGLQFLFEYFSETQRNKGNFPGRFSGRQFSNSRSEMNVSTLELGDSALYLCASSVQGLNEQFFGPGTRLTVL.

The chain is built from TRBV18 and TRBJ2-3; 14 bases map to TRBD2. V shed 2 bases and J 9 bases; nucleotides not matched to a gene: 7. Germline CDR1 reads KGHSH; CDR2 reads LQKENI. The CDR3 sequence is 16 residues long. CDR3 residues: CASSPKTSGRDVTQYF. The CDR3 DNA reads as TGTGCCAGCTCACCAAAGACTAGCGGGAGGGATGTCACGCAGTATTTT.

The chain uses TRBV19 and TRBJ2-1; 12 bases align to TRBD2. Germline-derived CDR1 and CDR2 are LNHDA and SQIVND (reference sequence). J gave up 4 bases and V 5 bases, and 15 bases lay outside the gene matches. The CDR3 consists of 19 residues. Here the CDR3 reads CASSFGLAGYSNKYNEQFF. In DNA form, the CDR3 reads TGTGCCAGTAGTTTCGGACTAGCGGGATACTCGAATAAATACAATGAGCAGTTCTTC.

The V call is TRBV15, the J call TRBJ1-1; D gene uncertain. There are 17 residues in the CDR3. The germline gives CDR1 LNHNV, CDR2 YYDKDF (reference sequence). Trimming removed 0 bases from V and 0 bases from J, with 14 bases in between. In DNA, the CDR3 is TGTGCCACCAGCAGAGATCTGGCTAGCAACATGAACACTGAAGCTTTCTTT. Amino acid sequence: CATSRDLASNMNTEAFF.

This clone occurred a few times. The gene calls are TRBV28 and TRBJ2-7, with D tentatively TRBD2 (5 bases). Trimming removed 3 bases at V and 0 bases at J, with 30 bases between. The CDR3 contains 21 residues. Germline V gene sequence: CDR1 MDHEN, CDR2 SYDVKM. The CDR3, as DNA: TGTGCCAGCAGTTTTGCTTGGGCTGTGTCCTTTTCGGAGGTGGGCTCCTACGAGCAGTACTTC. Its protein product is CASSFAWAVSFSEVGSYEQYF.

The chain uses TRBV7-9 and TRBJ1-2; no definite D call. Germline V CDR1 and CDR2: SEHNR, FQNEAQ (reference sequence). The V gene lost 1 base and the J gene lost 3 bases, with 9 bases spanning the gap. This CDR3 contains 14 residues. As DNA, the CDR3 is TGTGCCAGCAGCTTAGATACGGGGTACTATGGCTACACCTTC. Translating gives CASSLDTGYYGYTF. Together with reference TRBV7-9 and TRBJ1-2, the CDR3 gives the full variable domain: DTGVSQNPRHKITKRGQNVTFRCDPISEHNRLYWYRQTLGQGPEFLTYFQNEAQLEKSRLLSDRFSAERPKGSFSTLEIQRTEQGDSAMYLCASSLDTGYYGYTFGSGTRLTVV.

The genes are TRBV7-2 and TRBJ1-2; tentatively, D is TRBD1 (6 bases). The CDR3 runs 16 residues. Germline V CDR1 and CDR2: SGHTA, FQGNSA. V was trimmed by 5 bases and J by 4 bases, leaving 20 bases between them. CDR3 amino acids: CASSPQMTGRGYGYTF. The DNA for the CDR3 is TGTGCCAGCAGCCCCCAAATGACAGGTAGAGGCTATGGCTACACCTTC.

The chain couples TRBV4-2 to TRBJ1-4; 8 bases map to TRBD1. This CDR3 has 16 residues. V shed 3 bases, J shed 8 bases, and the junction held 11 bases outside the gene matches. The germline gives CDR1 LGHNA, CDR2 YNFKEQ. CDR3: CASSQGPGQVGEKLFF. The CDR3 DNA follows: TGTGCCAGCAGCCAGGGACCGGGACAGGTGGGGGAAAAACTGTTTTTT.

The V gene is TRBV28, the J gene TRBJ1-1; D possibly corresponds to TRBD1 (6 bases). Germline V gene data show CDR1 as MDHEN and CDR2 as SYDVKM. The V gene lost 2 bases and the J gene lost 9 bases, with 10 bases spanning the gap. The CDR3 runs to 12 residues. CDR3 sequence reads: CASSLGGAKAFF. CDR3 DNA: TGTGCCAGCAGTTTAGGGGGGGCCAAAGCTTTCTTT.

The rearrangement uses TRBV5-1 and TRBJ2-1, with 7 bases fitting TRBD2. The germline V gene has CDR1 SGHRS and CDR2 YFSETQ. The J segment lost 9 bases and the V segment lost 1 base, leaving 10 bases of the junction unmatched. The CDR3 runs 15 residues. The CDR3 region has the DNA TGCGCCAGCAGCTTGATTGGAACGGGAGGAGGTGAGCAGTTCTTC. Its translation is CASSLIGTGGGEQFF.

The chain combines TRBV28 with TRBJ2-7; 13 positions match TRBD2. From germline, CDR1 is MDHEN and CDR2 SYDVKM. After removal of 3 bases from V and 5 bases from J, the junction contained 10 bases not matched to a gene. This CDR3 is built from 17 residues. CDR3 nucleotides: TGTGCCAGCAGTTTTCCGACTAGCGGGAGGAGGGGAAACGAGCAGTACTTC. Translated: CASSFPTSGRRGNEQYF.

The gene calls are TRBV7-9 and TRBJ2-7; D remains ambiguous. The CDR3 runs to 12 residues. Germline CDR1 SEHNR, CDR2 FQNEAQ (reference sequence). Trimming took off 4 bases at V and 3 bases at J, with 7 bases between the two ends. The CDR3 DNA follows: TGTGCCAGCAGCTCGTACGGCTACGAGCAGTACTTC. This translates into CASSSYGYEQYF.

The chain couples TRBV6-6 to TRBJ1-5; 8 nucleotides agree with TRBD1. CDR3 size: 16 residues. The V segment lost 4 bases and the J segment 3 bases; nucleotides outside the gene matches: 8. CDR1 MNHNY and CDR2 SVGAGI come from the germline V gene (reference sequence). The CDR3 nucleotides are TGTGCCAGCAGTTTTCGGACAGGGCGCTTCAATCAGCCCCAGCATTTT. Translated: CASSFRTGRFNQPQHF.

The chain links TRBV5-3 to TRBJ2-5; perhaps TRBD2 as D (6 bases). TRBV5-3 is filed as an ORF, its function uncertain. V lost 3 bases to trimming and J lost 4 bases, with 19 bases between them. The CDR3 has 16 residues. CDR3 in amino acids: CARSCSGLAKVETQYF. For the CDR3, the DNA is TGTGCCAGAAGCTGTTCGGGCCTAGCGAAGGTAGAGACCCAGTACTTC.

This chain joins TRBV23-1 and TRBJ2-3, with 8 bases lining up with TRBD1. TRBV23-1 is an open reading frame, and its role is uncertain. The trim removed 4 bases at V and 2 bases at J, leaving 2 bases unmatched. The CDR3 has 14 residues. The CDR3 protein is CASSPGQVTDTQYF. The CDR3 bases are TGCGCCAGCAGTCCGGGACAGGTCACAGATACGCAGTATTTT.

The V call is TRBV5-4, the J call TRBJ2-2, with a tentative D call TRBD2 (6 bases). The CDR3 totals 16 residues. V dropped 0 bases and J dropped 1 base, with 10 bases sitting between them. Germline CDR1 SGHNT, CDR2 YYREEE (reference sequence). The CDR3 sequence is CASSLGLARNTGELFF. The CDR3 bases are TGTGCCAGCAGCTTGGGTCTAGCGAGGAACACCGGGGAGCTGTTTTTT.

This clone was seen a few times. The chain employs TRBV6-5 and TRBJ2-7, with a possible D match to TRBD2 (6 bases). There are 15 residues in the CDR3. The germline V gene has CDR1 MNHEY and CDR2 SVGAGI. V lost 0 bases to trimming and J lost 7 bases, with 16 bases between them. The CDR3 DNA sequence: TGTGCCAGCAGTTACTCGGGGCCCCAGAGCGGGGAGCAGTACTTC. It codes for CASSYSGPQSGEQYF.

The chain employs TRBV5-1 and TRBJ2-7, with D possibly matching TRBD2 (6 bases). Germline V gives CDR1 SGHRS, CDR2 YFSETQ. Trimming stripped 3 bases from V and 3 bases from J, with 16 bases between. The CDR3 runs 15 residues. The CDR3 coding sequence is TGCGCCAGCAGCTGGAGGGCGGACGGTGACTACGAGCAGTACTTC. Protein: CASSWRADGDYEQYF.